This T cell receptor (beta chain) originates from a study of blood T cells in healthy people across ages. For every donor, a draw yielded around 10 milliliters of peripheral blood. As regards this clonotype: Its antigen remains unidentified.

The germline V and J ends were trimmed by 4 bases and 12 bases, with 22 bases remaining between them. Germline lookup yields CDR1 KGHSH and CDR2 LQKENI. CDR3 length: 15 amino acids. PCR was performed a second time for about 7 to 12 cycles using a sample-barcoded 5' primer and a J-beta primer mix. Using its own MiXCR run on the 5' RACE reads, TCRdb lists one record per CDR3 protein. The table includes around 1,600,000 distinct CDR3 sequences, approximately 43% detected once. Broader study findings: Naive T cell percentage showed a strong correlation with TCR beta diversity. Diversity of TCR beta per million T cells declined in a roughly linear way with age.

The sample consisted of blood. The rearrangement uses TRBV18 and TRBJ2-1; D is uncertain. This TCR came from a woman between 18 and 29 years old in good health. The CDR3: CASSQATISAIGQFF. The CDR3 bases are TGTGCCAGCTCACAGGCGACCATTTCGGCAATAGGGCAGTTCTTC.